The rows below give T cell receptor beta chains drawn from one sample of a study of T cells after yellow fever vaccination. TCRdb reprocessed the 5' RACE reads with MiXCR, giving one entry per CDR3 protein. The table includes 25,000 to 35,000 distinct CDR3 sequences, 5.5% to 8% detected once. This specimen was PBMCs, either bulk or a sorted T-cell subset (CD4+, CD8+, memory, or dextramer-sorted; not recorded which), taken on the day of the yellow fever booster vaccination. The receptor source for this set is a man under 40 who received the YFV17D yellow fever vaccine. The CDR3 runs from the conserved cysteine through the conserved F or W. D genes are given only for firm matches. Rows give clone size only sometimes, using once, few, many, or a class for an expanded clone.

TRBV25-1,TRBJ2-5,many,-,TGTGCCAGCAGCCAAGGTGGTGGACAGTACGGGACCCAGTACTTC,CASSQGGGQYGTQYF
TRBV6-1,TRBJ1-2,few,-,TGTGCCAGCAGCCCCGGAATCGGACAGAACTATGGCTACACCTTC,CASSPGIGQNYGYTF
TRBV6-4,TRBJ1-5,many,-,TGTGCCAGCAGGACAGGTAATCAGCCCCAGCATTTT,CASRTGNQPQHF
TRBV6-5,TRBJ2-7,many,TRBD2,TGTGCCACCAGGACTAGCGGGACCTACGAGCAGTACTTC,CATRTSGTYEQYF
TRBV20-1,TRBJ2-6,many,-,TGCAGTGCCCATGGACCGGGAGCTGGGGCCAACGTCCTGACTTTC,CSAHGPGAGANVLTF
TRBV18,TRBJ2-1,-,-,TGTGCCAGCTCACCCCAAGGAGGGCCGAGTTTCAATGAGCAGTTCTTC,CASSPQGGPSFNEQFF
TRBV29-1,TRBJ2-3,many,-,TGCAGCGCCAGTAGGGGATCTAGCACAGATACGCAGTATTTT,CSASRGSSTDTQYF
TRBV10-2,TRBJ2-3,-,-,TGCGCCAGGCTGCAGTGGAGAACAGATACGCAGTATTTT,CARLQWRTDTQYF
TRBV19,TRBJ2-3,many,-,TGTGCCAGTAGTACGGGAGAGGGAACAGATACGCAGTATTTT,CASSTGEGTDTQYF
TRBV4-1,TRBJ2-3,-,-,TGCGCCAGCAGCCAACTTGTATGGAGGCCAGATACGCAGTATTTT,CASSQLVWRPDTQYF
TRBV7-2,TRBJ1-3,many,-,TGTGCCAGCAGCCCCTACAGGGTTCGGGACTCTGGAAACACCATATATTTT,CASSPYRVRDSGNTIYF
TRBV5-1,TRBJ1-1,many,-,TGCGCCAGCAGCCCGCAACAGGGTTTGATTGAAGCTTTCTTT,CASSPQQGLIEAFF
TRBV29-1,TRBJ1-2,many,-,TGCAGCGCCGGGGGGCAGCGTGGCTACACCTTC,CSAGGQRGYTF
TRBV6-2/TRBV6-3,TRBJ2-1,few,-,TGTGCCAGCACCAAACTAGGGGGGGGCAATGAGCAGTTCTTC,CASTKLGGGNEQFF
TRBV7-2,TRBJ2-2,many,-,TGTGCCAGCAGCCCGACCCGACTAGGGGGGCTGTTTTTT,CASSPTRLGGLFF
TRBV21-1,TRBJ2-2,many,-,TGTGCCAGCAGCAAAGAATGTAGACCAGTTGCCGGGGAGCTGTTTTTT,CASSKECRPVAGELFF
TRBV5-6,TRBJ2-5,few,-,TGTGCCAGCAGCTGGGCGGGGGCTCAGACCCAGTACTTC,CASSWAGAQTQYF
TRBV20-1,TRBJ2-7,many,TRBD2,TGCAGTGCTAGTCTCCAGCGGGACCTCTACGAGCAGTACTTC,CSASLQRDLYEQYF